The source of this T cell receptor beta chain is a study of blood T cell repertoires in COVID-19 (dated by TCRdb to 2018 to 2020). In terms of the full investigation: The collaborator samples originated in the United States, Italy and Spain and spanned the acute and convalescent phases of COVID-19. The sample metadata nearly always contained a de-identified subject ID, COVID-19 status, age in years and sex. The samples were drawn from the first 160 participants of the ongoing ImmuneRACE study and from 950 to 1,500 subjects provided by 6 global collaborators. Subjects who had been exposed to COVID-19, were actively infected with it, or had recovered from it provided the deeply sampled blood TCRbeta repertoires that made up the dataset. Where HLA class I and class II types were available, the types were taken from metadata supplied by the sample provider, not from assay-based typing. The repertoires were released in a freely available public database intended as a resource for research on the immune response to SARS-CoV-2. The material from the prospective study consisted of cDNA or gDNA derived from T cells, B-cell-depleted T cells, or PBMCs. Summary of the overall study and its limitations: Clinical and demographic metadata were provided uncurated, with the amount varying by source and participant.

CDR1 and CDR2 are read off the germline V gene as KGHSH and LQKENI. There are 14 amino acids in the CDR3, from cysteine to phenylalanine inclusive. Of the read, only the CDR3 DNA is kept; its 42 bases are in frame from base 1. V gives up 1 base and J gives up 8 bases, and the segment between their germline ends measures 14 bases. Participants in the prospective study were enrolled through a virtual design, were aged roughly 18 to 100 years, and lived in approximately 24 United States geographic areas. To assign participants to cohorts, the prospective study relied on clinical history that participants themselves reported in a screening survey and a study questionnaire. Recovered participants in ImmuneRACE Cohort 3 were defined as having two consecutive negative NP/OP PCR tests, clearance from a healthcare professional, or resolution of symptoms. Each participant in the prospective study had whole blood, serum and a nasopharyngeal or oropharyngeal swab collected by mobile phlebotomists. Additional blood draws and questionnaires over an approximately two-month period could optionally be provided by prospective study participants. Before DNA extraction, prospective study blood samples were shipped either frozen or at room temperature.

For this clone: Its binding antigen is unknown. Per-base qualities were not stored, and no clone one base away is much larger.

TCRbeta CDR3 regions were amplified from genomic DNA by means of the immunoSEQ Assay, a bias-controlled multiplex PCR. Turning to the authors' computational methods: The number of nucleated cells in each sample was estimated by amplification of reference gene primers within the assay. To quantify the absolute abundance of each unique TCRbeta CDR3 rearrangement, sequence reads were collapsed and filtered. For each sample, productive Simpson clonality was calculated as the square root of Simpson's diversity index over productive rearrangements. The source is immuneACCESS, and TCRdb retained only in-frame sequences with V and J called. Part of the clones is not carried over; for the studies checked, unresolved V genes explain less than half of this, and the remainder is unexplained. The V and J calls and clone size come from that table; D and trimming were worked out from the DNA. This sample is represented by about 440,000 clones; about 92% of them were singletons. About 0.6% of the sample comes from the top ten.

The receptor comes from a man aged 18 to 30 who had recovered from COVID-19. The sequenced sample consisted of PBMCs or T cells enriched from blood (not recorded which). The chain was built from TRBV18 and TRBJ1-2; TRBD1 is a weak D gene call, 5 bases matching. The CDR3 in this case is CASSPLAGIEGYTF. The nucleotide sequence is TGTGCCAGCTCACCACTTGCAGGGATCGAGGGCTACACCTTC.